Shown below are 28 T cell receptor beta chains from a single sample sequenced in a study of blood T cell repertoires in COVID-19 (dated by TCRdb to about 2020). To prepare the library, the immunoSEQ multiplex PCR assay was applied. What TCRdb holds here is the immuneACCESS table cut down to in-frame rearrangements. Part of the clones is not present; checked against another copy, under half of the missing clones reflect an unresolved V gene, and the others are unexplained. The sample profile shows under 30,000 clones; 80% to 90% of them were found once. Of the sample, roughly 3.5% is held by the ten largest clones. The material sequenced was peripheral blood. The receptors shown here come from a human donor in a cohort sampled during active COVID-19.

This clone was counted only a few times. The chain employs TRBV11-3 and TRBJ2-1; 12 nucleotides agree with TRBD2. The CDR3 is 16 residues long. Trimming removed 4 bases from V and 6 bases from J; junction bases left unmatched: 7. In germline, CDR1 is SGHNT, CDR2 YENEEA. The CDR3 loop is CASSSRGGLAGNEQFF. The CDR3 DNA follows: TGTGCCAGCAGCTCTCGGGGGGGACTAGCGGGCAATGAGCAGTTCTTC.

The chain uses TRBV3-1 (or the pseudogene TRBV3-2) and TRBJ2-3; 8 bases match TRBD2. The CDR3 has 14 amino acids. The trim removed 4 bases at V and 5 bases at J, leaving 5 bases unmatched. The germline V gene has CDR1 LGHDT and CDR2 YNNKEL (reference sequence). CDR3 region: CASSPGGGVDTQYF. The DNA for the CDR3 is TGTGCCAGCAGCCCGGGGGGGGGCGTAGATACGCAGTATTTT.

This clone turned up a few times. The CDR3 here is CASSEAVSRRETQYF. The CDR3, as DNA: TGTGCCAGCAGTGAAGCTGTCTCTAGGAGAGAGACCCAGTACTTC. The chain employs TRBV6-1 and TRBJ2-5, with D unclear. The CDR3 covers 15 residues. Germline CDR1 is MNHNS and CDR2 is SASEGT. V lost 0 bases, J lost 4 bases, and 12 bases lay in between.

V gene TRBV28 combines with J gene TRBJ1-5, with 7 bases lining up with TRBD1. Per the germline V gene, CDR1 is MDHEN and CDR2 is SYDVKM. The ends lost 4 bases at V and 4 bases at J; junction bases unmatched: 10. CDR3 length: 16 residues. The DNA for the CDR3 is TGTGCCAGCAGTTCCCAAGGACAGGCACTTAATCAGCCCCAGCATTTT. Protein: CASSSQGQALNQPQHF.

The rearrangement joins TRBV2 to TRBJ2-2; 9 bases agree with TRBD1. J gave up 0 bases and V 5 bases, and 1 base lay outside the gene matches. This CDR3 contains 15 residues. Germline-derived CDR1 and CDR2 are SNHLY and FYNNEI. CDR3 region: CASSWTGANTGELFF. DNA of the CDR3: TGTGCCAGCAGTTGGACAGGGGCGAACACCGGGGAGCTGTTTTTT.

This rearrangement joins TRBV28 to TRBJ1-1; D is unresolved. The germline V gene has CDR1 MDHEN and CDR2 SYDVKM. V shed 5 bases and J shed 5 bases, with 18 bases lying between them. The CDR3 runs to 15 residues. As DNA, the CDR3 is TGTGCCAGCAGTCACTTTGGGAAAGCGGTAACTGAAGCTTTCTTT. Its translation: CASSHFGKAVTEAFF.

This clone was seen more than once but under ten times. The rearrangement uses TRBV6-6 and TRBJ1-5; a weak D match, TRBD1 (5 bases). Trimming shortened V by 3 bases and J by 6 bases, and 12 bases separated the two germline ends. This CDR3 spans 14 amino acids. Germline V gives CDR1 MNHNY, CDR2 SVGAGI (reference sequence). CDR3 nucleotides: TGTGCCAGCAGTTATATGGAGCAGGGTCAGCCCCAGCATTTT. This translates into CASSYMEQGQPQHF.

The chain combines TRBV6-6 with TRBJ2-6; maybe TRBD2 (6 bases). V dropped 4 bases and J dropped 2 bases, with 12 bases sitting between them. CDR1 is MNHNY and CDR2 is SVGAGI in the germline V gene (reference sequence). The CDR3 spans 16 residues. In DNA, the CDR3 is TGTGCCAGCAGTTCCCCCGGGGGTACTGGGGCCAACGTCCTGACTTTC. It codes for CASSSPGGTGANVLTF.

This sequence joins TRBV2 and TRBJ1-3; tentatively, D is TRBD1 (6 bases). Germline V gives CDR1 SNHLY, CDR2 FYNNEI. This CDR3 is built from 15 residues. The V end was cut by 2 bases, the J end by 0 bases, with 8 bases between. DNA of the CDR3: TGTGCCAGCAGTGAATCCAGGGGCTCTGGAAACACCATATATTTT. Its protein product is CASSESRGSGNTIYF.

The chain uses TRBV6-5 and TRBJ2-2, with a tentative D call TRBD2 (5 bases). Trimming took off 8 bases at V and 4 bases at J, with 8 bases between the two ends. The CDR3 has 12 residues. Germline loops: CDR1 MNHEY, CDR2 SVGAGI. The DNA for the CDR3 is TGTGCCAGCGCTAGCCTCACCGGGGAGCTGTTTTTT. Protein: CASASLTGELFF.

V and J are TRBV4-3 and TRBJ2-3, with 12 bases matching TRBD2. Germline trimming cut 0 bases from V and 4 bases from J; bases unmatched to any gene: 5. Germline V CDR1 and CDR2: LGHNA, YSLEER. The CDR3 loop spans 17 amino acids. Written as DNA, the CDR3 is TGCGCCAGCAGCCAAGACCCTAGCGGGGGGGCCGCAGATACGCAGTATTTT. It is translated as CASSQDPSGGAADTQYF.

This clone appeared a few times. The chain couples TRBV7-9 to TRBJ1-1; D gene unclear. Germline loops: CDR1 SEHNR, CDR2 FQNEAQ (reference sequence). CDR3 size: 13 residues. V was clipped by 1 base and J by 1 base, with 4 bases between them. This chain's CDR3 is CASSLDRNTEAFF. CDR3 nucleotides: TGTGCCAGCAGCTTAGACAGGAACACTGAAGCTTTCTTT. Together with reference TRBV7-9 and TRBJ1-1, the CDR3 gives the full variable domain: DTGVSQNPRHKITKRGQNVTFRCDPISEHNRLYWYRQTLGQGPEFLTYFQNEAQLEKSRLLSDRFSAERPKGSFSTLEIQRTEQGDSAMYLCASSLDRNTEAFFGQGTRLTVV.

J is TRBJ1-6 and V is TRBV11-2; 8 bases are a match to TRBD1. The germline V gene encodes CDR1 SGHAT and CDR2 FQNNGV. The CDR3 has 14 amino acids. V trimming: 5 bases; J trimming: 10 bases; junction bases outside the gene matches: 7. In nucleotides, the CDR3 is TGTGCCAGCAGCCAAACCAGGGGGCGGTCACCCCTCCACTTT. Protein sequence: CASSQTRGRSPLHF.

The chain couples TRBV10-2 to TRBJ1-6; no clear D gene. Germline CDR1 WSHSY, CDR2 SAAADI. The V and J ends lost 1 base and 5 bases respectively, with 6 bases between them. The CDR3 runs to 14 residues. CDR3: CASSEFLNNSPLHF. CDR3 bases: TGCGCCAGCAGTGAGTTCCTAAATAATTCACCCCTCCACTTT.

The chain links TRBV12-3 or TRBV12-4 to TRBJ2-3; no definite D call. The CDR3 loop spans 12 amino acids. Trimming took off 1 base at V and 10 bases at J, with 9 bases between the two ends. Here the CDR3 DNA reads TGTGCCAGCAGTTTAGGTTCACGGGCGCAGTATTTT. It specifies CASSLGSRAQYF.

This clone was observed a handful of times. The chain links TRBV19 to TRBJ2-3; possibly TRBD2 for D (6 bases). Germline lookup yields CDR1 LNHDA and CDR2 SQIVND (reference sequence). There are 14 residues in the CDR3. V was trimmed by 3 bases and J by 4 bases, leaving 11 bases between them. The DNA for the CDR3 is TGTGCCAGTAGTATGGGGGGTCTGTCAGATACGCAGTATTTT. Protein product: CASSMGGLSDTQYF.

V gene TRBV5-1 combines with J gene TRBJ1-2; D is possibly TRBD1 (6 bases). V lost 6 bases, J lost 0 bases, and 21 bases lay in between. In germline, CDR1 is SGHRS, CDR2 YFSETQ. This CDR3 contains 17 residues. CDR3 residues: CASKLGGGAATNYGYTF. The CDR3 DNA reads as TGCGCCAGCAAGCTTGGTGGGGGGGCCGCTACTAACTATGGCTACACCTTC.

The chain links TRBV6-5 to TRBJ2-7, with 9 bases aligning to TRBD2. Germline loops: CDR1 MNHEY, CDR2 SVGAGI. Losses at the gene ends were 6 bases for V and 3 bases for J; bases not matched to a gene: 9. The CDR3 length is 15 residues. CDR3 coding DNA: TGTGCCAGCAGCAGGGAACTAGCGGGTCTCTACGAGCAGTACTTC. This codes for CASSRELAGLYEQYF.

This clone was recorded only once. This rearrangement joins TRBV11-2 to TRBJ2-1; D may be TRBD2 (5 bases). Germline loops: CDR1 SGHAT, CDR2 FQNNGV. V was pared by 5 bases and J by 0 bases, with 14 bases between. This CDR3 has 16 residues. The CDR3 protein is CASSRTSGSSYNEQFF. The CDR3 coding sequence is TGTGCCAGCAGCCGTACCAGCGGCAGCTCCTACAATGAGCAGTTCTTC.

This clone has only one observation. This chain links TRBV9 with TRBJ1-1; TRBD1 matches at 7 bases. The J segment lost 7 bases and the V segment lost 3 bases, leaving 18 bases of the junction unmatched. The CDR3 is made up of 17 amino acids. Per the germline V gene, CDR1 is SGDLS and CDR2 is YYNGEE. The CDR3 spells CASSGPTTGRRTSEAFF. CDR3 DNA: TGTGCCAGCAGCGGCCCTACGACAGGGAGGCGAACGAGTGAAGCTTTCTTT. The variable domain in full, with the rest retrieved from reference TRBV9 and TRBJ1-1, is DSGVTQTPKHLITATGQRVTLRCSPRSGDLSVYWYQQSLDQGLQFLIQYYNGEERAKGNILERFSAQQFPDLHSELNLSSLELGDSALYFCASSGPTTGRRTSEAFFGQGTRLTVV.

The chain links TRBV27 to TRBJ1-6; 10 bases line up with TRBD1. The CDR3 contains 17 residues. The V segment lost 6 bases and the J segment 9 bases; nucleotides outside the gene matches: 14. The germline V gene encodes CDR1 MNHEY and CDR2 SMNVEV (reference sequence). CDR3 region: CASRFDRGLSLSSPLHF. In DNA, the CDR3 is TGTGCCAGCAGATTCGACAGGGGGCTATCTCTCTCTTCACCCCTCCACTTT.

The genes are TRBV7-2 and TRBJ2-1, with unresolved D. V was cut by 3 bases and J by 4 bases, with 19 bases left in between. The CDR3 extends over 17 amino acids. Germline V gene data show CDR1 as SGHTA and CDR2 as FQGNSA. The CDR3 reads CASSFPVIWQEYNEQFF. CDR3 sequence (DNA): TGTGCCAGCAGCTTTCCTGTAATCTGGCAGGAATACAATGAGCAGTTCTTC. Based on the CDR3 plus reference TRBV7-2 and TRBJ2-1, the full variable domain is GAGVSQSPSNKVTEKGKDVELRCDPISGHTALYWYRQSLGQGLEFLIYFQGNSAPDKSGLPSDRFSAERTGGSVSTLTIQRTQQEDSAVYLCASSFPVIWQEYNEQFFGPGTRLTVL.

This clone occurred once. The genes are TRBV6-2 or TRBV6-3 and TRBJ2-1; 8 bases align to TRBD2. CDR1 and CDR2 from the germline V gene are MNHEY and SVGEGT. Losses at the gene ends were 5 bases for V and 4 bases for J; bases not matched to a gene: 4. The length of the CDR3 is 14 residues. The CDR3 DNA sequence: TGTGCCAGCAGTGGTAGCGGGGTGTACAATGAGCAGTTCTTC. Its translation is CASSGSGVYNEQFF.

This chain links TRBV15 with TRBJ1-1; D is ambiguous. CDR1 is LNHNV and CDR2 is YYDKDF in the germline V gene (reference sequence). CDR3 length: 14 residues. The V end was cut by 0 bases, the J end by 8 bases, with 13 bases between. The CDR3 DNA reads TGTGCCACCAGCAGAGAAATTTGGAGGGTCGAAGCTTTCTTT. Residues: CATSREIWRVEAFF.

This chain connects TRBV9 to TRBJ2-2, with no clear D. V was cut by 0 bases and J by 6 bases, with 9 bases left in between. This CDR3 region has 14 residues. Germline V CDR1 and CDR2: SGDLS, YYNGEE. CDR3 protein: CASSVGGVPGELFF. The CDR3 DNA reads TGTGCCAGCAGCGTAGGAGGCGTCCCCGGGGAGCTGTTTTTT.

Turning to this clone: The junction differs from germline at one of its ends, possibly a read error. The rearrangement uses TRBV7-9 and TRBJ1-1, with TRBD1 as a possible D gene (5 bases). The germline V gene encodes CDR1 SEHNR and CDR2 FQNEAQ (reference sequence). The CDR3 is 15 residues long. The CDR3 sequence is CASTLSSTGGEEAFF. In DNA, the CDR3 is TGTGCCAGCACCTTAAGTTCCACAGGCGGGGAGGAAGCTTTCTTT.

This clone came up once. V and J are TRBV5-1 and TRBJ2-5; TRBD2 matches 10 bases. The CDR3 contains 17 residues. CDR1 and CDR2 (germline): SGHRS, YFSETQ. The V segment lost 4 bases and the J segment 4 bases; nucleotides outside the gene matches: 13. CDR3 sequence reads: CASSGLEAGGLLETQYF. CDR3 coding DNA: TGCGCCAGCAGCGGATTAGAAGCGGGGGGGCTTTTAGAGACCCAGTACTTC.

The V call is TRBV19, the J call TRBJ2-7, with TRBD1 as a possible D gene (6 bases). Germline V gene lookup returns CDR1 LNHDA and CDR2 SQIVND (reference sequence). V gave up 7 bases and J gave up 2 bases, with 18 bases separating them. The CDR3 totals 15 residues. The CDR3 DNA reads TGTGCCAGTAAGGGGGTAGGGGACAAGACCTACGAGCAGTACTTC. Protein product: CASKGVGDKTYEQYF.